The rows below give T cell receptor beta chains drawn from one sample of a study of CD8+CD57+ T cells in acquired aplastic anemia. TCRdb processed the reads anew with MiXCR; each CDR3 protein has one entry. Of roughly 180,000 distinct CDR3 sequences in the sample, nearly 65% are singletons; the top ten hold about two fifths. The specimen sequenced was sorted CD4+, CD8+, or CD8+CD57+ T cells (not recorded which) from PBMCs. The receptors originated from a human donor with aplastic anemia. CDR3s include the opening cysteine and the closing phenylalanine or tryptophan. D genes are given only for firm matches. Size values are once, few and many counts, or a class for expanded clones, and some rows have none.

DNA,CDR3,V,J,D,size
TGCGCCAGCAGCTTGGAGCGCGGGAGCGCTGGCTACGAGCAGTACTTC,CASSLERGSAGYEQYF,TRBV5-1,TRBJ2-7,TRBD2,.
TGCGCCAGCAGCTTGGGCGGGAGGTCCTCCTACGAGCAGTACTTC,CASSLGGRSSYEQYF,TRBV5-1,TRBJ2-7,TRBD2,.
TGCAGTGCTAGGGGGACAGGGACTCGTGGCTACACCTTC,CSARGTGTRGYTF,TRBV20-1,TRBJ1-2,TRBD1,.
TGTGCCAGCAGTTGGCCAGGGTTCACTGAAGCTTTCTTT,CASSWPGFTEAFF,TRBV27,TRBJ1-1,.,.
TGTGCCAGCACGAGTGGAGGGCAGTCCTACGAGCAGTACTTC,CASTSGGQSYEQYF,TRBV2,TRBJ2-7,.,.
TGTGCCAGCAGCCCAAGGGGGAGAATCGTCGAGCCTCGAATTTACAATGAGCAGTTCTTC,CASSPRGRIVEPRIYNEQFF,TRBV9,TRBJ2-1,.,.
TGTGCCAGTTGGGATTACACTGAAGCTTTCTTT,CASWDYTEAFF,TRBV19,TRBJ1-1,.,.
TGTGCCAGCAGCTTCGAGGGCCTCCACGATGAGCAGTTCTTC,CASSFEGLHDEQFF,TRBV7-9,TRBJ2-1,.,.
TGCGCCAGCAGTGAGTCGGGGAAACAGGGGAACACTGAAGCTTTCTTT,CASSESGKQGNTEAFF,TRBV10-2,TRBJ1-1,.,.
TGCAGCGTCGGCCTTGTGTTGGCCAGTTACGAGCAGTACTTC,CSVGLVLASYEQYF,TRBV29-1,TRBJ2-7,.,few
TGTGCCATCAGTGAGTCGAGTCCCCTCGACGAGCAGTACTTC,CAISESSPLDEQYF,TRBV10-3,TRBJ2-7,.,once
TGTGCCAGCAGTGAACACAGGGGTGGTGAAAAACTGTTTTTT,CASSEHRGGEKLFF,TRBV6-1,TRBJ1-4,TRBD1,.
TGCGCCAGCAGCGCCGGGACACCAACCTACGAGCAGTACTTC,CASSAGTPTYEQYF,TRBV5-1,TRBJ2-7,.,.
TGTGCCAGTAGTATAGCCCTCGAGAGGGCCGTCTATGGCTACACCTTC,CASSIALERAVYGYTF,TRBV19,TRBJ1-2,.,.
TGCAGCGTTGAAATAGGCCAGAGCTACGAGCAGTACTTC,CSVEIGQSYEQYF,TRBV29-1,TRBJ2-7,.,.
TGCGCCAGCAGCCAATCCGGGAGCTCTGGAAACACCATATATTTT,CASSQSGSSGNTIYF,TRBV4-1,TRBJ1-3,.,few
TGCAGCGTAGTAGTAGGGGGCGACGAGCAGTACTTC,CSVVVGGDEQYF,TRBV29-1,TRBJ2-7,TRBD1,.
TGTGCCACCAGCAGTTACTGGGACAGGAGAGCCTACGAGCAGTACTTC,CATSSYWDRRAYEQYF,TRBV15,TRBJ2-7,TRBD1,.
TGTGCCAGCAGTGATCGCGGGGGGTACGAGCAGTACTTC,CASSDRGGYEQYF,TRBV2,TRBJ2-7,TRBD2,few
TGTGCCAGCAGCGCGGGGGGCTACGAGCAGTACTTC,CASSAGGYEQYF,TRBV9,TRBJ2-7,TRBD2,many
TGTGCCAGCAGTTACGCGAACAGGGCTTCCTACGAGCAGTACTTC,CASSYANRASYEQYF,TRBV7-9,TRBJ2-7,.,.
TGTGCCAGCACTCCCCGGGACAGACTAACCTACGAGCAGTACTTC,CASTPRDRLTYEQYF,TRBV2,TRBJ2-7,TRBD1,.
TGCGCCAGCAGGGCCGAGCGGGGGAAGGGCACAGATACGCAGTATTTT,CASRAERGKGTDTQYF,TRBV5-1,TRBJ2-3,TRBD2,.
TGCGCCAGCACACACACCTCCCAGAGGAACACTGAAGCTTTCTTT,CASTHTSQRNTEAFF,TRBV5-1,TRBJ1-1,.,once
TGTGCCAGCAGCCTACGGGGGACTGATGGCTACACCTTC,CASSLRGTDGYTF,TRBV5-4,TRBJ1-2,.,.
TGTGCCAGTAGTACCCAGGGGGCCACCTCGCTGGGGGCCAACGTCCTGACTTTC,CASSTQGATSLGANVLTF,TRBV19,TRBJ2-6,TRBD1,.
TGCTGTGCTAGAGACCGACAGGGGGGATACGAGCAGTACTTC,CCARDRQGGYEQYF,TRBV20-1,TRBJ2-7,TRBD1,.
TGTGCCACCAGCAGACAGGGGAAACTCCAAGAGACCCAGTACTTC,CATSRQGKLQETQYF,TRBV15,TRBJ2-5,.,.
TGTGCCACCAGTGATTTGGACGTCTATGAGCAGTTCTTC,CATSDLDVYEQFF,TRBV24-1,TRBJ2-1,.,.
TGTGCCAGCAGCTCCGAACGACTAGCGACCACCTTGAATACGCAGTATTTT,CASSSERLATTLNTQYF,TRBV11-2,TRBJ2-3,TRBD2,few
TGTGCCAGCAGCGCAAGACTCGTGGGCACAGGTACGCAGTATTTT,CASSARLVGTGTQYF,TRBV11-2,TRBJ2-3,.,.
TGTGCCAGCAGCTCGATGGACGGCTACGAGCAGTACTTC,CASSSMDGYEQYF,TRBV11-2,TRBJ2-7,.,.
TGTGCCAGCAGCTTGGTGGGGGTAGAGGGCACAGATACGCAGTATTTT,CASSLVGVEGTDTQYF,TRBV9,TRBJ2-3,.,.
TGCAGCGTTGAAGGGTGGGATTCCTACGAGCAGTACTTC,CSVEGWDSYEQYF,TRBV29-1,TRBJ2-7,.,.
TGCAGCGTTGGAGACCCTAACTATGGCTACACCTTC,CSVGDPNYGYTF,TRBV29-1,TRBJ1-2,.,once
TGTGCCACCAGCAGAGGGGTTGGGGAGAGCAGCAATCAGCCCCAGCATTTT,CATSRGVGESSNQPQHF,TRBV15,TRBJ1-5,.,.
TGTGCCAGTAGTCCACAGGGGTCTTGGGGCTACACCTTC,CASSPQGSWGYTF,TRBV19,TRBJ1-2,TRBD1,.
TGTGCCAGCAGTCGACAGGAGAACACTGAAGCTTTCTTT,CASSRQENTEAFF,TRBV7-6,TRBJ1-1,.,few
TGTGCCAGCAGCTTAGCTGGGTTAGCAAATGAGCAGTTCTTC,CASSLAGLANEQFF,TRBV7-9,TRBJ2-1,.,.
TGTGCCAGCAGTGACTCGACAGGGGGCAATTCACCCCTCCACTTT,CASSDSTGGNSPLHF,TRBV6-4,TRBJ1-6,TRBD1,.
TGCGCCAGCAGCCCCTACCCCGGGGGGTCTGAAGCTTTCTTT,CASSPYPGGSEAFF,TRBV5-1,TRBJ1-1,.,many
TGTGCCAGCAGCTTATCAGGGGCCCTCACAACGAACACCGGGGAGCTGTTTTTC,CASSLSGALTTNTGELFF,TRBV7-8,TRBJ2-2,.,.
TGTGCCAGCAGCTTAGCAGGGACAGGGGTTAATTCACCCCTCCACTTT,CASSLAGTGVNSPLHF,TRBV7-2,TRBJ1-6,TRBD1,.
TGCGCCAGCAGCCCCGCAAGCACTGAGGGCTACACCTTC,CASSPASTEGYTF,TRBV5-1,TRBJ1-2,.,.
TGTGCCAGCAGGGCCGGGACTAGCGCTGGCGAGCAGTACTTC,CASRAGTSAGEQYF,TRBV2,TRBJ2-7,TRBD2,.
TGCGCCAGCAGTGAGTCGATAGGGGCTAGCGGGAGAAACACCGGGGAGCTGTTTTTT,CASSESIGASGRNTGELFF,TRBV10-1,TRBJ2-2,TRBD2,.
TGTGCCACCAGTGATTTGTCCCCCTATAGCAATCAGCCCCAGCATTTT,CATSDLSPYSNQPQHF,TRBV24-1,TRBJ1-5,.,few
TGTGCCAGCAGTTCCGGGACAGGGTGGTACGAGCAGTACTTC,CASSSGTGWYEQYF,TRBV6-6,TRBJ2-7,TRBD1,.
TGTGCCAGCAGCTCTCGACAGGGCCCGTCCTACGAGCAGTACTTC,CASSSRQGPSYEQYF,TRBV7-8,TRBJ2-7,TRBD1,medium-sized
TGTGCCAGCAGCTTGGGACTAGTCAGTTCAGATACGCAGTATTTT,CASSLGLVSSDTQYF,TRBV7-7,TRBJ2-3,TRBD2,few